This T cell receptor beta chain was sequenced for a study of T cell clonality in common variable immunodeficiency. V lost 3 bases and J lost 0, with 7 bases in between. The CDR3 is made up of 14 amino acids. Germline CDR1 is SGHTA and CDR2 is FQGTGA. Sequenced by immunoSEQ multiplex PCR; TCRdb stores in-frame clones only, minus some. This sample has 45,000 to 65,000 clones and no singletons, with approximately 2% in the ten largest. This clone was recorded at least ten times. The CDR3 end is not reached by the read, which stops 3 residues before it; the germline J gene fills it in. Sequencing was performed on peripheral blood mononuclear cells. The source is a person aged 18 to 70 in good health. The chain carries TRBV7-3 and TRBJ2-3; D is undetermined. CDR3 region: CASSFRSSTDTQYF. CDR3 bases read: TGTGCCAGCAGCTTTCGGTCTAGCACAGATACG.